This T cell receptor (beta chain) was identified during a study of monozygotic twins with inflammatory bowel disease. General study findings and limits: By inverse Simpson index, TCRbeta diversity was lower in IBD patients than in healthy co-twins.

Details on this clonotype: Its antigen is not identified.

CDR3 length: 16 residues. Two nested PCRs, around 16 and 10 cycles, amplified TCRalpha and TCRbeta cDNA. TCRdb reprocessed the 5' RACE reads and stores each CDR3 protein as one record, lacking DNA. In total, the table holds 150,000 to 200,000 distinct CDR3 sequences. The sequence came from a human donor with ulcerative colitis or Crohn's disease, or a healthy co-twin of an affected twin (not recorded which). This chain connects TRBV12-3 or TRBV12-4 to TRBJ2-5; TCRdb's assignment of TRBD2 cannot be checked, as there is no DNA. Sequenced material: blood. This CDR3 reads CASSFKERGGRETQYF.